This entry describes one T cell receptor (beta chain). Vbeta (60) and Jbeta (13) primers were used in the PCR. Clones were read by immunoSEQ multiplex PCR, and TCRdb kept only the in-frame ones, dropping some. The table has 120,000 to 150,000 clones, 79% seen once. This sample is part of a study of cytomegalovirus exposure and HLA in healthy donors. The length of the CDR3 is 13 residues. Trimming removed 3 bases from V and 8 bases from J, with 13 bases in between. Germline values: CDR1 LNHDA, CDR2 SQIVND (reference sequence). The gene calls are TRBV19 and TRBJ1-2; possibly TRBD1 for D (5 bases). Sequenced input: PBMCs. This sequence originates from a woman in her 40s in good health and CMV-seropositive. The CDR3 DNA reads as TGTGCCAGTAGTATTAAGACAGCGGGGGGCTACACCTTC. Encoded protein: CASSIKTAGGYTF.